Each of the 8 T cell receptor beta chains below was sequenced from the same sample in a study of cytomegalovirus exposure and HLA in healthy donors. It was with 60 Vbeta and 13 Jbeta primers that the PCR ran. Generated by immunoSEQ multiplex PCR, the TCRdb table keeps only in-frame clones and is missing some. Found here are some 120,000 clones, more than 80% of them singletons; the top ten hold approximately 6.7%. The specimen sequenced was PBMCs. Receptor source: a young woman in good health and CMV-seropositive.

The chain has TRBV28 and TRBJ2-7; 14 bases agree with TRBD2. The CDR3 has 15 amino acids. Trimming removed 7 bases from V and 4 bases from J; junction bases left unmatched: 6. In germline, CDR1 is MDHEN, CDR2 SYDVKM. CDR3 bases: TGTGCCAGCATGATCGGGACTAGCGGGAGATACGAGCAGTACTTC. Amino acids: CASMIGTSGRYEQYF.

The V call is TRBV10-3, the J call TRBJ2-7; D gene ambiguous. CDR1 is ENHRY and CDR2 is SYGVKD in the germline V gene. The CDR3 consists of 15 residues. Trimming left V 7 bases short and J 0 bases short, with 16 bases between. The CDR3 protein is CAITAVLGDSYEQYF. In DNA form, the CDR3 reads TGTGCCATCACGGCGGTATTAGGAGACTCCTACGAGCAGTACTTC.

The gene calls are TRBV18 and TRBJ2-2; D is perhaps TRBD1 (6 bases). The CDR3 loop spans 14 amino acids. Trimming stripped 5 bases from V and 7 bases from J, with 14 bases between. Germline V gene data show CDR1 as KGHSH and CDR2 as LQKENI. The CDR3 region is CASSRTVESGELFF. CDR3 nucleotides: TGTGCCAGCTCAAGGACAGTAGAGAGCGGGGAGCTGTTTTTT.

The chain employs TRBV20-1 and TRBJ2-7; the match to TRBD2 covers 9 bases. The CDR3 length is 10 residues. Trimming removed 5 bases from V and 9 bases from J; junction bases left unmatched: 2. CDR1 and CDR2 from the germline V gene are DFQATT and SNEGSKA (reference sequence). The CDR3 reads CSAPSGTQYF. The CDR3 bases are TGCAGTGCTCCTAGCGGGACGCAGTACTTC.

The chain carries TRBV28 and TRBJ2-6; D unclear. Per the germline V gene, CDR1 is MDHEN and CDR2 is SYDVKM. The CDR3 has 16 residues. With 6 bases removed from V and 3 bases from J, the gap between germline ends came to 15 bases. The DNA for the CDR3 is TGTGCCAGCAGGCCCCGATCAGGTTATGGGGCCAACGTCCTGACTTTC. This translates into CASRPRSGYGANVLTF.

This chain connects TRBV6-1 to TRBJ2-3, with a possible D match to TRBD2 (5 bases). The V end lost 9 bases, the J end lost 3 bases, and 13 bases lay between the germline ends. This CDR3 has 13 residues. CDR1 MNHNS and CDR2 SASEGT come from the germline V gene. Here the CDR3 reads CASPRSGTDTQYF. CDR3 DNA: TGTGCCAGTCCTAGATCGGGAACAGATACGCAGTATTTT.

The chain employs TRBV2 and TRBJ2-5; TRBD2 matches 12 bases. Germline CDR1 SNHLY, CDR2 FYNNEI. J lost 4 bases, V lost 4 bases, and 4 bases had no gene match. The CDR3 is 15 residues long. Here the CDR3 reads CASSGLAGEGETQYF. CDR3 nucleotides: TGTGCCAGCAGTGGACTAGCGGGAGAGGGAGAGACCCAGTACTTC.

V usage is TRBV5-1 and J usage is TRBJ1-1; 9 bases fit TRBD1. Germline-derived CDR1 and CDR2 are SGHRS and YFSETQ. The V and J ends lost 3 bases and 10 bases, in that order; junction bases with no gene match: 10. There are 14 residues in the CDR3. CDR3 region: CASSSSGQGAGAFF. The CDR3 nucleotides read TGCGCCAGCAGCTCCTCGGGACAGGGAGCGGGAGCTTTCTTT.